The next 12 T cell receptor beta chains were all read from a single sample in a study of T-cell memory formation after mild COVID-19. Via MiXCR, TCRdb re-called the 5' RACE reads, giving one row per CDR3 protein. Among approximately 290,000 distinct CDR3 sequences listed, just under 20% were seen once. Material: PBMCs or a T cell subset sorted from them (not recorded which). The receptor source for this set is a man between 18 and 29 years old who had mild COVID-19 (a few samples of this study predate the infection). Cell type and time point are not known.

This clonotype was counted at least ten times. The CDR3 sequence is CASSHGGVEFF. CDR3 in DNA: TGCGCCAGCAGCCATGGGGGGGTCGAGTTCTTC. V and J are TRBV4-1 and TRBJ2-1; TRBD2 agrees at 7 bases. Germline V gene data show CDR1 as MGHRA and CDR2 as YSYEKL. This CDR3 contains 11 residues. Trimming at V came to 3 bases and at J to 14 bases, leaving 4 bases not matched to a gene.

Note on this clonotype: One end of the junction is discordant with germline, which a read error may explain. This chain joins TRBV2 and TRBJ2-3; D is perhaps TRBD1 (6 bases). This CDR3 is built from 15 residues. CDR1 is SNHLY and CDR2 is FYNNEI in the germline V gene. Written as DNA, the CDR3 is TGTGCCAGCAGTCTACAGGGAATGGGCACAGATACGAAGTATTTT. It codes for CASSLQGMGTDTKYF.

The chain recombines TRBV24-1 with TRBJ2-2, with unresolved D. The germline V and J ends were trimmed by 8 bases and 5 bases, with 8 bases remaining between them. This CDR3 contains 12 residues. CDR1 and CDR2 (germline): KGHDR, SFDVKD. This CDR3 is CATISRTGELFF. Here the CDR3 DNA reads TGTGCCACCATTTCAAGAACCGGGGAGCTGTTTTTT.

The chain uses TRBV7-3 and TRBJ2-2, with TRBD1 matching 7 bases. The CDR3 has 16 residues. Germline V gives CDR1 SGHTA, CDR2 FQGTGA. V lost 5 bases and J lost 2; bases outside the gene matches: 8. The CDR3 protein is CASSLGQVSNTGELFF. DNA of the CDR3: TGTGCCAGCAGCCTCGGACAGGTCTCTAACACCGGGGAGCTGTTTTTT.

This clonotype was observed a handful of times. J is TRBJ2-1 and V is TRBV9; D may match TRBD1 or TRBD2 (5 bases each). The V gene lost 3 bases and the J gene lost 0 bases, with 13 bases spanning the gap. CDR3 size: 16 residues. Germline lookup yields CDR1 SGDLS and CDR2 YYNGEE. CDR3 protein: CASSGGSPLSYNEQFF. The CDR3 region has the DNA TGTGCCAGCAGCGGGGGGAGCCCTCTCTCCTACAATGAGCAGTTCTTC.

The chain employs TRBV7-9 and TRBJ1-2; D call uncertain. V lost 6 bases and J lost 6, with 14 bases in between. In germline, CDR1 is SEHNR, CDR2 FQNEAQ (reference sequence). The CDR3 length is 13 residues. This chain's CDR3 is CASRSTGFDGYTF. CDR3 in DNA: TGTGCCAGCAGATCTACGGGGTTTGATGGCTACACCTTC.

In this sample, this clonotype turned up a few times. This rearrangement joins TRBV6-5 to TRBJ2-3, with 10 nucleotides matching TRBD2. This CDR3 comprises 16 residues. The junction had 10 bases not matched to a gene; V was cut back by 6 bases and J by 4 bases. Germline V gene lookup returns CDR1 MNHEY and CDR2 SVGAGI. This CDR3 is CASSHGAGGPPDTQYF. The CDR3 DNA reads as TGTGCCAGCAGCCACGGAGCGGGGGGGCCCCCAGATACGCAGTATTTT.

In DNA form, the CDR3 reads TGTGCCATCAGCCGGACGGAGGAAGAGACCCAGTACTTC. Encoded protein: CAISRTEEETQYF. This chain uses TRBV10-3 with TRBJ2-5, with a tentative D call TRBD2 (5 bases). The CDR3 contains 13 residues. Trimming took 6 bases from V and 3 from J, leaving 11 bases between them. The germline CDR1 and CDR2 sequences are ENHRY and SYGVKD.

The chain employs TRBV7-2 and TRBJ1-2; D is possibly TRBD1 (5 bases). The CDR3 covers 14 residues. The V end was cut by 10 bases, the J end by 9 bases, with 24 bases between. Germline V lookup: CDR1 SGHTA, CDR2 FQGNSA. In nucleotides, the CDR3 is TGTGCCACCCTCGGGGGGGAAACAAGATATCGCTACACCTTC. Its protein product is CATLGGETRYRYTF.

The chain combines TRBV4-3 with TRBJ2-3; maybe TRBD2 (7 bases). The CDR3 length is 15 residues. Trimming cost V 1 base and J 5 bases, with 13 bases left between them. The germline CDR1 and CDR2 sequences are LGHNA and YSLEER. CDR3 sequence (DNA): TGCGCCAGCAGCCAAGTTGGCGGGGGCGGAGATACGCAGTATTTT. It is translated as CASSQVGGGGDTQYF.

This clonotype has a handful of counts. The gene calls are TRBV7-2 and TRBJ2-1, with D perhaps TRBD1 or TRBD2 (5 bases each). CDR3 length: 13 residues. Germline V gives CDR1 SGHTA, CDR2 FQGNSA. V gave up 2 bases and J gave up 12 bases, with 14 bases separating them. DNA of the CDR3: TGTGCCAGCAGCTTACGGGGCGTAAGAGGGCAGTTCTTC. As protein: CASSLRGVRGQFF.

The chain recombines TRBV28 with TRBJ2-7; perhaps TRBD1 as D (6 bases). The V and J ends lost 5 bases and 0 bases respectively, with 14 bases between them. From germline, CDR1 is MDHEN and CDR2 SYDVKM. This CDR3 has 15 residues. This CDR3 reads CASSKAGTTSYEQYV. Here the CDR3 DNA reads TGTGCCAGCAGTAAGGCCGGGACAACCTCCTACGAGCAGTACGTC.